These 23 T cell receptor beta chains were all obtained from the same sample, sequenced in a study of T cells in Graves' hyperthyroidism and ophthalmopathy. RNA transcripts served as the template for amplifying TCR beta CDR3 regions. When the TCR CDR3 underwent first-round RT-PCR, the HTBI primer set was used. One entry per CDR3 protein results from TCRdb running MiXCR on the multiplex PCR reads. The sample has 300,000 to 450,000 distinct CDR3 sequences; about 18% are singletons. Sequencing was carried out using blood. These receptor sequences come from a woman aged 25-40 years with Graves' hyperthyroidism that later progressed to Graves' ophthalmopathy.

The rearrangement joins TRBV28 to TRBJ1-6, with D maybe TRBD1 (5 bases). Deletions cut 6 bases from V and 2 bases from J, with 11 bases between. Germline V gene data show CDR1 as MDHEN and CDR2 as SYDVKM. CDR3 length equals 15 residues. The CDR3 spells CASSERGAYNSPLHF. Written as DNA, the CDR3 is TGTGCCAGCAGCGAAAGGGGCGCCTATAATTCACCCCTCCACTTT.

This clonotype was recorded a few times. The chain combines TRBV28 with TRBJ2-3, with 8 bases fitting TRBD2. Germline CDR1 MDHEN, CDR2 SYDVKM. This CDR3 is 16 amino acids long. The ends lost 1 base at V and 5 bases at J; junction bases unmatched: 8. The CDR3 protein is CASSLLVAGLKDTQYF. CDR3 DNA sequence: TGTGCCAGCAGTTTATTGGTAGCGGGGTTGAAAGATACGCAGTATTTT.

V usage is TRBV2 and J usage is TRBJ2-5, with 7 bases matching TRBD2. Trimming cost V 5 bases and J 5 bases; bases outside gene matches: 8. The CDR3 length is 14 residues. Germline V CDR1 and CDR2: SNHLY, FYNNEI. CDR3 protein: CASSSGGRGETQYF. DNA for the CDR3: TGTGCCAGCAGTTCGGGCGGGCGGGGGGAGACCCAGTACTTC.

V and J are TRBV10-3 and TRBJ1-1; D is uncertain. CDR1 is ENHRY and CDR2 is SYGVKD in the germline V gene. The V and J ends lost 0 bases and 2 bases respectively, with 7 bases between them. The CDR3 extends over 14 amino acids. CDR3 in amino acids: CAISESVVNTEAFF. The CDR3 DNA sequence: TGTGCCATCAGTGAGTCGGTGGTTAACACTGAAGCTTTCTTT.

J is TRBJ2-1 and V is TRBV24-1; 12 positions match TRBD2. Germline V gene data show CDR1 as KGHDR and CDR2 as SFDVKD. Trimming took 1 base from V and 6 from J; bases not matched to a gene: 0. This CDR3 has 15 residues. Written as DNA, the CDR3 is TGTGCCACCAGTGATTTACTAGCGGGAGGCAATGAGCAGTTCTTC. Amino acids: CATSDLLAGGNEQFF.

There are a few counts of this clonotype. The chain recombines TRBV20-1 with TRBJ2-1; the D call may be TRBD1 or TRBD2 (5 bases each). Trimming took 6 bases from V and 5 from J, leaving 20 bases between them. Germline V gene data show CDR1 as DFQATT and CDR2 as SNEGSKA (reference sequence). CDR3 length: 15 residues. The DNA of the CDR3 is TGCAGTGCGGATGCGACGGGGTCCAGGGACAATGAGCAGTTCTTC. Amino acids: CSADATGSRDNEQFF.

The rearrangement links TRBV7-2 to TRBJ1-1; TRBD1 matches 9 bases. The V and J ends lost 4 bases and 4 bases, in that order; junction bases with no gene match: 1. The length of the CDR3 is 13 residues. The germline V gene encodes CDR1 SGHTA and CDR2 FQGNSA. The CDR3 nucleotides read TGTGCCAGCAGCTCACAGGGGGCCACTGAAGCTTTCTTT. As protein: CASSSQGATEAFF.

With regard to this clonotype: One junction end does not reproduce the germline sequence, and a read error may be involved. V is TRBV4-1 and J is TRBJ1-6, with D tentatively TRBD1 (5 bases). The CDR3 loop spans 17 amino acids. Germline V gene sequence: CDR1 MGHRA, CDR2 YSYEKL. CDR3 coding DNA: TGCGCCAGCAGCCAAGTGTTGGGGCTTACAGGAAATTCACCCCTCCGCTTT. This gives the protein CASSQVLGLTGNSPLRF.

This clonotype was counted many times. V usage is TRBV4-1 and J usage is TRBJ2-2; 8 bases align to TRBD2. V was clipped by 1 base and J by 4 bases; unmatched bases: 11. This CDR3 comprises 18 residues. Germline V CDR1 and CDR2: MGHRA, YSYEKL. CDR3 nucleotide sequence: TGCGCCAGCAGCCAAGGCGGACGGTTGGCGGGGGGCACCGGGGAGCTGTTTTTT. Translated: CASSQGGRLAGGTGELFF.

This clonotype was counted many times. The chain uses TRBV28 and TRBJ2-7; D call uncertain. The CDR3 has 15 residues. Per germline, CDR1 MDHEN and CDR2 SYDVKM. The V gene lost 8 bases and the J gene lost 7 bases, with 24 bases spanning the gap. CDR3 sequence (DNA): TGTGCCAGCTATCCAACCTTCCGATCCCCTAGGGAGCAGTACTTC. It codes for CASYPTFRSPREQYF.

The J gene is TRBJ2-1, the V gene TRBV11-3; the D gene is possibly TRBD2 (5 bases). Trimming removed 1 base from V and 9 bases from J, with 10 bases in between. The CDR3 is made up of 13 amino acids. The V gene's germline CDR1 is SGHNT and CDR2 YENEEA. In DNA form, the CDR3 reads TGTGCCAGCAGCTTAGTCGTTGGAGGTGAGCAGTTCTTC. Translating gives CASSLVVGGEQFF.

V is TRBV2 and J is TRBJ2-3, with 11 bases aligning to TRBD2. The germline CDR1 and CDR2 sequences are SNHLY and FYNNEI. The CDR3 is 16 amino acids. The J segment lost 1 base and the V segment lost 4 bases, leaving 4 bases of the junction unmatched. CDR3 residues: CASSGRLAGRTDTQYF. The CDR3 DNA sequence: TGTGCCAGCAGTGGCAGACTAGCGGGACGCACAGATACGCAGTATTTT.

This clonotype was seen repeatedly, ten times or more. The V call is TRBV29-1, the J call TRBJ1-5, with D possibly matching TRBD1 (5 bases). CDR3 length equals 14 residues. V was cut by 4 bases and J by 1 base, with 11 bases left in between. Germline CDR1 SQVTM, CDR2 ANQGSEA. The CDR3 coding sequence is TGCAGCGTTGGGAACCGGGACAGCAATCAGCCCCAGCATTTT. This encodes CSVGNRDSNQPQHF.

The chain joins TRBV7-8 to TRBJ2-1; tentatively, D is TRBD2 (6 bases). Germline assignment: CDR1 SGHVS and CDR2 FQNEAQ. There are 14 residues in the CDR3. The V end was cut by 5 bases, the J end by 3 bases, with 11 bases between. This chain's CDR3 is CASSIPGDYNEQFF. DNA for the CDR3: TGTGCCAGCAGCATTCCGGGAGACTACAATGAGCAGTTCTTC. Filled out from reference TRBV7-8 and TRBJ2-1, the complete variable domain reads GAGVSQSPRYKVAKRGQDVALRCDPISGHVSLFWYQQALGQGPEFLTYFQNEAQLDKSGLPSDRFFAERPEGSVSTLKIQRTQQEDSAVYLCASSIPGDYNEQFFGPGTRLTVL.

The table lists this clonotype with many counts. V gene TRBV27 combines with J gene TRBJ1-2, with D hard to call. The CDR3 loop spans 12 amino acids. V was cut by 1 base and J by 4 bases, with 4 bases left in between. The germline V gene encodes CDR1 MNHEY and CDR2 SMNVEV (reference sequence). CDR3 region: CASSLFGYGYTF. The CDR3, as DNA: TGTGCCAGCAGTTTATTCGGCTATGGCTACACCTTC.

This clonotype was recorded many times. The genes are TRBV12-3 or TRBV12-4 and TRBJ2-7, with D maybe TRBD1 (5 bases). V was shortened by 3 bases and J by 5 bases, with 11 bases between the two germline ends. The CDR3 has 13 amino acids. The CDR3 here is CASSFSGSHEQYF. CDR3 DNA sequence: TGTGCCAGCAGTTTTTCAGGGTCCCACGAGCAGTACTTC.

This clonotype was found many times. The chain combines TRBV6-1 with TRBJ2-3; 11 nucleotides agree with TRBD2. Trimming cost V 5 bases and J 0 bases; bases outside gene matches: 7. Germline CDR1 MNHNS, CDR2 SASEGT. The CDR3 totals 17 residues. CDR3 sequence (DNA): TGTGCCAGCAGTCCCTTCCGGACTAGCGGGAGCACAGATACGCAGTATTTT. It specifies CASSPFRTSGSTDTQYF.

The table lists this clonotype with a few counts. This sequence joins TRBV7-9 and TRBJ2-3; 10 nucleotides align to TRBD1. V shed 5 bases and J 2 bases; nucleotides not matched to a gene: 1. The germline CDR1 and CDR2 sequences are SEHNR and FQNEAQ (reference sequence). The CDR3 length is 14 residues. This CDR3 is CASSRQGATDTQYF. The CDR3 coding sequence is TGTGCCAGCAGCCGACAGGGGGCCACAGATACGCAGTATTTT.

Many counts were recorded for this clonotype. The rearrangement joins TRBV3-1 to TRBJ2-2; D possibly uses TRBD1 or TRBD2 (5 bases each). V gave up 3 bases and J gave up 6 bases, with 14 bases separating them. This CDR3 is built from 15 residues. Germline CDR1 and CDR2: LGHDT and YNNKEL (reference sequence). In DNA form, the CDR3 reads TGTGCCAGCAGCCACCGGGACGGGCCGCCCGGGGAGCTGTTTTTT. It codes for CASSHRDGPPGELFF.

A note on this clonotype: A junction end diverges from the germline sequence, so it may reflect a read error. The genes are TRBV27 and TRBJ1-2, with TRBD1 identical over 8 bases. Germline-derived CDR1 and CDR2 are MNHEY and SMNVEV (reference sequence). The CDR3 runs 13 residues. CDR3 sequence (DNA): TGTGCCTGCAGCACCGGGACAGGCTATGGCTACACCTTC. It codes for CACSTGTGYGYTF.

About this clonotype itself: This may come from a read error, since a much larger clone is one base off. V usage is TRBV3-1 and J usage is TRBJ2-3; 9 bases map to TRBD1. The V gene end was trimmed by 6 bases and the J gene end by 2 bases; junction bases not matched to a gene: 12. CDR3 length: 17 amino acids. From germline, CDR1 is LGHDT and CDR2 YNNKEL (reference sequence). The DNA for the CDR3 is TGTGCCAGCAGGCATACGCTCCGGGACAGGGTCACAGATACGCAGTATTTT. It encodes CASRHTLRDRVTDTQYF.

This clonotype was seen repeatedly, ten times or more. As DNA, the CDR3 is TGTGCCAGCAGTTTTATTGGGACTAGCGGGAACCATGAGCAGTTCTTC. This gives the protein CASSFIGTSGNHEQFF. The chain recombines TRBV28 with TRBJ2-1; TRBD2 matches at 13 bases. Trimming at V came to 3 bases and at J to 8 bases, leaving 7 bases not matched to a gene. The CDR3 is 16 residues long. Germline assignment: CDR1 MDHEN and CDR2 SYDVKM.

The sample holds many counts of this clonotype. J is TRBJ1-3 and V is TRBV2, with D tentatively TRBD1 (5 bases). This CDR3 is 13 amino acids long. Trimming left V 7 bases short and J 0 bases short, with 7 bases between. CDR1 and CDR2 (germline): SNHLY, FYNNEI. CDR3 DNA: TGTGCCAGCAAACAGGACTCTGGAAACACCATATATTTT. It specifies CASKQDSGNTIYF.